This T cell receptor beta chain was captured in a study of T cell changes during pregnancy in multiple sclerosis. Germline V gene sequence: CDR1 SEHNR, CDR2 FQNEAQ (reference sequence). V lost 5 bases to trimming and J lost 6 bases; unmatched junction nucleotides: 14. The CDR3 has 16 amino acids. Sequenced by immunoSEQ multiplex PCR; TCRdb stores in-frame clones only, minus some. The repertoire holds some 40,000 clones, with 80% to 90% as singletons. The origin of this receptor is a female donor with multiple sclerosis, enrolled in a pregnancy study. The sequenced sample was CD4+ T cells from peripheral blood mononuclear cells, obtained in the first trimester of pregnancy. J is TRBJ2-3 and V is TRBV7-9; 7 bases are a match to TRBD2. CDR3 bases: TGTGCCAGCAGCCAAGTGACTAGCCCCTATTTGGATACGCAGTATTTT. This codes for CASSQVTSPYLDTQYF. Using reference TRBV7-9 and TRBJ2-3 for the parts outside the CDR3, the full variable domain is DTGVSQNPRHKITKRGQNVTFRCDPISEHNRLYWYRQTLGQGPEFLTYFQNEAQLEKSRLLSDRFSAERPKGSFSTLEIQRTEQGDSAMYLCASSQVTSPYLDTQYFGPGTRLTVL.